Shown below are 20 T cell receptor beta chains from a single sample sequenced in a study of identical twins (dated by TCRdb to 2016 to 2017). The protocol used for the library was 5' RACE. Instrument on record: Illumina HiSeq 2000. In-frame beta chains were kept once TCRdb had trimmed the public reads at Q25 with fastp and called clones with MiXCR. Every distinct CDR3 protein forms one entry, paired with its most common genes and DNA. For this sample the table gives hundreds of thousands of distinct CDR3 sequences, of which more than 6.5% were detected only once. The top ten clones comprise around 0.98% of the sample. These same records also appear under a second study, on yellow fever vaccine responses in identical twins.

Sequencing input: PBMCs. These receptors all come from a woman younger than 30 in good health.

This clonotype was seen at least ten times. The chain links TRBV7-8 to TRBJ2-1; the D gene is possibly TRBD2 (5 bases). Germline-derived CDR1 and CDR2 are SGHVS and FQNEAQ. Trimming took off 5 bases at V and 8 bases at J, with 16 bases between the two ends. The CDR3 contains 14 residues. CDR3 sequence reads: CASSPRRVRDEQFF. Here the CDR3 DNA reads TGTGCCAGCAGCCCCCGAAGAGTGAGGGATGAGCAGTTCTTC.

The V and J genes are TRBV11-3 and TRBJ2-3; 8 positions agree with TRBD1. J lost 4 bases, V lost 4 bases, and 4 bases had no gene match. CDR1 and CDR2 from the germline V gene are SGHNT and YENEEA. The CDR3 consists of 14 residues. CDR3 bases: TGTGCCAGCAGCTATGGACAGGGACCAGATACGCAGTATTTT. Protein sequence: CASSYGQGPDTQYF. Full variable domain (rest looked up from reference TRBV11-3 and TRBJ2-3): EAGVVQSPRYKIIEKKQPVAFWCNPISGHNTLYWYLQNLGQGPELLIRYENEEAVDDSQLPKDRFSAERLKGVDSTLKIQPAELGDSAVYLCASSYGQGPDTQYFGPGTRLTVL.

Many counts were recorded for this clonotype. J is TRBJ2-1 and V is TRBV7-2; 13 bases align to TRBD2. V lost 0 bases to trimming and J lost 8 bases; unmatched junction nucleotides: 4. The germline CDR1 and CDR2 sequences are SGHTA and FQGNSA. The CDR3 sequence is 16 residues long. CDR3 DNA: TGTGCCAGCAGCTTAGCCACTAGCGGGGGGGCCTATGAGCAGTTCTTC. Translation gives CASSLATSGGAYEQFF.

This rearrangement joins TRBV15 to TRBJ2-7; D is uncertain. The germline V and J ends were trimmed by 5 bases and 5 bases, with 13 bases remaining between them. This CDR3 contains 13 residues. CDR1 and CDR2 (germline): LNHNV, YYDKDF (reference sequence). CDR3 DNA sequence: TGTGCCACCAGCGGTAAGAGCCTACACGAGCAGTACTTC. Translating it yields CATSGKSLHEQYF.

The table lists this clonotype with a few counts. The chain joins TRBV7-2 to TRBJ1-2; 11 bases map to TRBD1. Trimming cost V 1 base and J 8 bases; bases outside gene matches: 0. Germline assignment: CDR1 SGHTA and CDR2 FQGNSA. The CDR3 covers 13 residues. CDR3 coding DNA: TGTGCCAGCAGCTTAGGGACAGGGGGCGGCTACACCTTC. It encodes CASSLGTGGGYTF.

The gene calls are TRBV5-6 and TRBJ2-3, with D perhaps matching TRBD2 (6 bases). The CDR3 extends over 16 amino acids. Between the trimmed V and J ends, which lost 0 bases and 3 bases, there was a span of 14 bases. Germline CDR1 SGHDT, CDR2 YYEEEE. This chain's CDR3 is CASSLVRLGFTDTQYF. The CDR3 DNA reads TGTGCCAGCAGCTTGGTCCGACTAGGCTTTACAGATACGCAGTATTTT.

The gene calls are TRBV2 and TRBJ2-2; 8 bases are a match to TRBD2. The V segment lost 3 bases and the J segment 7 bases; nucleotides outside the gene matches: 7. The germline CDR1 and CDR2 sequences are SNHLY and FYNNEI. The CDR3 consists of 15 residues. As DNA, the CDR3 is TGTGCCAGCAGTGAGTTAGCGGGAACGGTCGGGGAGCTGTTTTTT. Amino acids: CASSELAGTVGELFF. The whole variable domain, filled in from reference TRBV2 and TRBJ2-2, reads EPEVTQTPSHQVTQMGQEVILRCVPISNHLYFYWYRQILGQKVEFLVSFYNNEISEKSEIFDDQFSVERPDGSNFTLKIRSTKLEDSAMYFCASSELAGTVGELFFGEGSRLTVL.

This clonotype has ten or more counts. The CDR3 DNA reads TGTGCCAGCAGTTTACGGACAGGGGGCGACACCGGGGAGCTGTTTTTT. Its translation is CASSLRTGGDTGELFF. This chain connects TRBV12-3 or TRBV12-4 to TRBJ2-2, with TRBD1 identical over 11 bases. V lost 2 bases and J lost 3; bases outside the gene matches: 2. CDR3 length equals 16 residues.

This rearrangement joins TRBV6-2 or TRBV6-3 to TRBJ2-1; 10 nucleotides line up with TRBD2. V dropped 6 bases and J dropped 2; count of bases not matched to a gene: 4. Germline CDR1 and CDR2: MNHEY and SVGEGT. The CDR3 length is 15 residues. The CDR3 sequence: CASRILAGTYNEQFF. The CDR3 DNA reads TGTGCCAGCAGAATACTAGCGGGAACCTACAATGAGCAGTTCTTC.

This chain connects TRBV5-1 to TRBJ2-7; no clear D. Germline V gene lookup returns CDR1 SGHRS and CDR2 YFSETQ. Trimming removed 1 base at V and 5 bases at J, with 4 bases between. The CDR3 extends over 11 amino acids. CDR3 sequence (DNA): TGCGCCAGCAGCTTGTACCACGAGCAGTACTTC. It yields the protein CASSLYHEQYF.

This clonotype was found many times. This sequence joins TRBV7-2 and TRBJ2-1; D might be TRBD1 or TRBD2, each matching 6 bases. In germline, CDR1 is SGHTA, CDR2 FQGNSA. The CDR3 extends over 16 amino acids. Trimming removed 4 bases at V and 4 bases at J, with 17 bases between. CDR3 bases: TGTGCCAGCAGCTCCGGGGCCGGGGGCTCTTACAATGAGCAGTTCTTC. Amino acids: CASSSGAGGSYNEQFF.

V and J are TRBV27 and TRBJ1-1; D unresolved. Germline V gene data show CDR1 as MNHEY and CDR2 as SMNVEV (reference sequence). Trimming pared 2 bases from V and 3 bases from J, leaving 10 bases between. CDR3 length equals 14 residues. The CDR3 loop is CASSLVGPYTEAFF. For the CDR3, the DNA is TGTGCCAGCAGTTTAGTCGGACCGTACACTGAAGCTTTCTTT.

The chain joins TRBV11-2 to TRBJ2-5, with D unresolved. Between the trimmed V and J ends, which lost 3 bases and 0 bases, there was a span of 11 bases. There are 15 residues in the CDR3. CDR1 SGHAT and CDR2 FQNNGV come from the germline V gene. The CDR3 DNA follows: TGTGCCAGCAGCTTTTACGATGGGTACCAAGAGACCCAGTACTTC. Its protein product is CASSFYDGYQETQYF. Full variable domain (missing parts from reference TRBV11-2 and TRBJ2-5): EAGVAQSPRYKIIEKRQSVAFWCNPISGHATLYWYQQILGQGPKLLIQFQNNGVVDDSQLPKDRFSAERLKGVDSTLKIQPAKLEDSAVYLCASSFYDGYQETQYFGPGTRLLVL.

A few counts support this clonotype. The V call is TRBV4-2, the J call TRBJ2-1; 9 bases map to TRBD2. The germline V gene has CDR1 LGHNA and CDR2 YNFKEQ. J was trimmed by 2 bases and V by 4 bases; bases with no gene match: 24. The CDR3 loop spans 22 amino acids. This CDR3 is CASSPRTGLAGRLGSAYNEQFF. The DNA for the CDR3 is TGTGCCAGCAGCCCTAGGACGGGGCTAGCGGGGCGCCTAGGATCCGCCTACAATGAGCAGTTCTTC.

In this sample, this clonotype turned up many times. V gene TRBV5-1 combines with J gene TRBJ2-1; no clear D gene. The CDR3 is 15 amino acids. Per the germline V gene, CDR1 is SGHRS and CDR2 is YFSETQ. V was shortened by 2 bases and J by 10 bases, with 19 bases between the two germline ends. The CDR3 sequence: CASSFNPTPPREQFF. In DNA, the CDR3 is TGCGCCAGCAGCTTTAATCCGACACCCCCCAGAGAGCAGTTCTTC.

This clonotype was recorded at least ten times. The rearrangement uses TRBV12-3 or TRBV12-4 and TRBJ2-1; D is uncertain. Trimming cost V 6 bases and J 1 base, with 10 bases left between them. This CDR3 has 14 residues. CDR3 sequence (DNA): TGTGCCAGCAGCCGGACGATGTCCTACAATGAGCAGTTCTTC. It codes for CASSRTMSYNEQFF.

This clonotype appeared a few times. This chain uses TRBV5-1 with TRBJ1-1, with TRBD1 as a possible D gene (5 bases). The germline CDR1 and CDR2 sequences are SGHRS and YFSETQ. CDR3 length: 16 residues. Trimming pared 0 bases from V and 5 bases from J, leaving 17 bases between. This CDR3 is CASSLGRVGGKTEAFF. The CDR3 DNA reads as TGCGCCAGCAGCTTGGGCAGGGTCGGTGGGAAAACTGAAGCTTTCTTT.

This clonotype showed up many times. The chain recombines TRBV4-2 with TRBJ2-5, with a weak D call TRBD2 (7 bases). The CDR3 has 14 residues. Germline assignment: CDR1 LGHNA and CDR2 YNFKEQ. V gave up 4 bases and J gave up 5 bases, with 14 bases separating them. The DNA for the CDR3 is TGTGCCAGCAGCCCAGGGGCCGGGAGGGAGACCCAGTACTTC. This gives the protein CASSPGAGRETQYF.

This clonotype was observed at least ten times. The chain joins TRBV15 to TRBJ2-3; weak D call: TRBD2 (5 bases). Germline V gene data show CDR1 as LNHNV and CDR2 as YYDKDF (reference sequence). This CDR3 spans 15 amino acids. Trimming left V 8 bases short and J 2 bases short, with 17 bases between. The CDR3 DNA is TGTGCCACCGCAATACGGGGTGCAGCCACAGATACGCAGTATTTT. Its translation: CATAIRGAATDTQYF.

This clonotype was seen a single time. This chain connects TRBV29-1 to TRBJ2-5, with 9 bases fitting TRBD2. The CDR3 is 14 amino acids. Per germline, CDR1 SQVTM and CDR2 ANQGSEA. J lost 5 bases, V lost 4 bases, and 8 bases had no gene match. The DNA for the CDR3 is TGCAGCGTTGCCCTAGCGGGAAGGGGGGAGACCCAGTACTTC. Amino acid sequence: CSVALAGRGETQYF.